This TCR beta chain was captured in a study of blood T cell repertoires in COVID-19. On the study more broadly: Researchers got acute and convalescent COVID-19 samples from the United States, Italy and Spain. T cells, B-cell-depleted T cells, or PBMCs supplied cDNA or gDNA.

Germline-derived CDR1 and CDR2 are MNHEY and SVGEGT. Trimming stripped 2 bases from V and 3 bases from J, with 14 bases between. CDR3 length equals 15 residues. Those enrolled in Seattle joined during active infection and were followed longitudinally afterward. Source study methods: Nucleated cell counts were estimated from reference gene primer amplification. TCRdb's copy holds only in-frame clones and misses some; the assay was immunoSEQ multiplex PCR. The V and J calls and the clone size are those of that table, but D and trimming were determined from the DNA. The sample shows approximately 350,000 clones, 87% of them seen only once.

J is TRBJ2-7 and V is TRBV6-2 or TRBV6-3, with D unclear. Source material: peripheral blood. The TCR sequence derives from a woman aged 50 to 60 with COVID-19, enrolled during active disease. The CDR3 protein is CASSYPNALSYEQYF. The CDR3 DNA sequence: TGTGCCAGCAGTTACCCCAACGCCCTTAGCTACGAGCAGTACTTC.